The 26 T cell receptor beta chains given below trace back to one sample, sequenced in a study of T cells expressing NK-cell markers. For each CDR3 protein, TCRdb gives one entry from its re-call of the 5' RACE reads, without DNA. The sample data list about 260,000 distinct CDR3 sequences. The specimen was blood T cells: a sorted CD56 or NKG2C T cell subset, CD4+ or CD8+ T cells, or bulk PBMC T cells (not recorded which). All receptors derive from a woman aged 18 to 75 in good health.

V gene TRBV25-1 combines with J gene TRBJ2-5; the TRBD1 assignment by TCRdb is unverifiable without DNA. The CDR3 sequence is 14 residues long. The germline V gene has CDR1 MGHDK and CDR2 SYGVNS. The CDR3 loop reads CASSDARGLETQYF. Complete variable domain (other parts from reference TRBV25-1 and TRBJ2-5): EADIYQTPRYLVIGTGKKITLECSQTMGHDKMYWYQQDPGMELHLIHYSYGVNSTEKGDLSSESTVSRIRTEHFPLTLESARPSHTSQYLCASSDARGLETQYFGPGTRLLVL.

This chain uses TRBV4-1 with TRBJ2-1; as DNA is missing, the TRBD2 call by TCRdb cannot be tested. CDR1 and CDR2 from the germline V gene are MGHRA and YSYEKL. This CDR3 is 14 amino acids long. The CDR3 is CASKPGLVYNEQFF.

The V and J genes are TRBV5-1 and TRBJ2-6. Per the germline V gene, CDR1 is SGHRS and CDR2 is YFSETQ. This CDR3 region has 13 residues. CDR3 residues: CASSLNGIDVLTF. Together with reference TRBV5-1 and TRBJ2-6, the CDR3 gives the full variable domain: KAGVTQTPRYLIKTRGQQVTLSCSPISGHRSVSWYQQTPGQGLQFLFEYFSETQRNKGNFPGRFSGRQFSNSRSEMNVSTLELGDSALYLCASSLNGIDVLTFGAGSRLTVL.

The chain is built from TRBV20-1 and TRBJ1-1; there is no DNA to check the TCRdb D call of TRBD1. Germline CDR1 reads DFQATT; CDR2 reads SNEGSKA (reference sequence). CDR3 length: 16 residues. CDR3 protein: CSARPLGRGPGAEAFF.

This sequence joins TRBV19 and TRBJ1-1; TCRdb's D gene call, TRBD1, goes unchecked for lack of DNA. There are 16 residues in the CDR3. CDR1 is LNHDA and CDR2 is SQIVND in the germline V gene (reference sequence). CDR3 sequence: CASTGGGSIANTEAFF.

This sequence joins TRBV12-3 or TRBV12-4 and TRBJ1-5. The CDR3 consists of 14 residues. The CDR3 loop reads CASSLAGFGQPQHF.

The J gene is TRBJ2-2, the V gene TRBV25-1; lacking DNA, the TRBD1 call made by TCRdb goes unchecked. Germline V gives CDR1 MGHDK, CDR2 SYGVNS. The CDR3 length is 13 residues. Here the CDR3 reads CASWTGGTGELFF. The entire variable domain, with the rest obtained from reference TRBV25-1 and TRBJ2-2, is as follows: EADIYQTPRYLVIGTGKKITLECSQTMGHDKMYWYQQDPGMELHLIHYSYGVNSTEKGDLSSESTVSRIRTEHFPLTLESARPSHTSQYLCASWTGGTGELFFGEGSRLTVL.

The CDR3 sequence is CASSYDSHQPQHF. The chain has TRBV7-2 and TRBJ1-5. Germline assignment: CDR1 SGHTA and CDR2 FQGNSA. CDR3 length: 13 amino acids.

The rearrangement joins TRBV11-2 to TRBJ2-1. There are 17 residues in the CDR3. The germline V gene has CDR1 SGHAT and CDR2 FQNNGV. CDR3 amino acids: CASSLGVPRPKYNEQFF.

This rearrangement joins TRBV7-2 to TRBJ2-2. This CDR3 is 17 amino acids long. Germline V gives CDR1 SGHTA, CDR2 FQGNSA. CDR3 loop: CASSFYQSKGYTGELFF.

This chain joins TRBV12-3 or TRBV12-4 and TRBJ1-4. This CDR3 spans 15 amino acids. The CDR3: CASSFRVSTNEKLFF.

This chain links TRBV10-3 with TRBJ2-3. Germline loops: CDR1 ENHRY, CDR2 SYGVKD. This CDR3 is built from 14 residues. The CDR3 spells CAISEASNTDTQYF.

This sequence joins TRBV29-1 and TRBJ2-2; checking the TCRdb D call of TRBD2 is not possible without DNA. Germline V CDR1 and CDR2: SQVTM, ANQGSEA. The CDR3 is made up of 16 amino acids. CDR3: CSVGLAGGSNTGELFF.

This rearrangement joins TRBV5-1 to TRBJ1-1; no DNA is available, so the TRBD1 call from TCRdb remains unchecked. The germline V gene encodes CDR1 SGHRS and CDR2 YFSETQ. The length of the CDR3 is 13 residues. CDR3 sequence reads: CASSLDGRGEAFF.

The V and J genes are TRBV6-2 or TRBV6-3 and TRBJ2-5; the D call from TCRdb, TRBD1, cannot be confirmed without DNA. Looked up from germline, CDR1 is MNHEY and CDR2 is SVGEGT. The CDR3 runs 14 residues. CDR3 protein: CASSSSGPGETQYF.

The chain combines TRBV14 with TRBJ1-1. This CDR3 is built from 14 residues. The V gene's germline CDR1 is SGHDN and CDR2 FVKESK. The CDR3 protein is CASSKRAPNTEAFF.

This chain joins TRBV10-2 and TRBJ1-5; as DNA is missing, the TRBD1 call by TCRdb cannot be tested. There are 13 residues in the CDR3. Germline CDR1 is WSHSY and CDR2 is SAAADI. The chain's CDR3 is CASATLPNQPQHF.

The chain employs TRBV10-3 and TRBJ2-7; TCRdb gives TRBD1 as the D gene, but with no DNA this cannot be confirmed. CDR3 size: 16 residues. CDR1 and CDR2 from the germline V gene are ENHRY and SYGVKD. CDR3 sequence reads: CAISEDPGQGAYEQYF.

The chain recombines TRBV12-3 or TRBV12-4 with TRBJ1-6; there is no DNA to check the TCRdb D call of TRBD1. The CDR3 is 14 amino acids. CDR3 sequence: CASRQQGANSPLHF.

CDR3 protein: CASSLASRGPYTEAFF. V gene TRBV7-6 combines with J gene TRBJ1-1; TCRdb names TRBD1, which stays unverified in the absence of DNA. The CDR3 extends over 16 amino acids. Looked up from germline, CDR1 is SGHVS and CDR2 is FNYEAQ.

The chain employs TRBV18 and TRBJ2-2; TCRdb proposes TRBD1, but this gene call is untestable without DNA. The germline CDR1 and CDR2 sequences are KGHSH and LQKENI. This CDR3 is 17 amino acids long. CDR3 protein: CASSSLTGATGTGELFF.

The chain is built from TRBV18 and TRBJ2-5; TCRdb proposes TRBD1, but this gene call is untestable without DNA. This CDR3 region has 14 residues. The germline V gene has CDR1 KGHSH and CDR2 LQKENI. The CDR3 is CASSPPGARETQYF.

The chain is built from TRBV2 and TRBJ1-5. Germline V gives CDR1 SNHLY, CDR2 FYNNEI. The CDR3 runs 12 residues. This CDR3 reads CASGEGFKPQHF. Combining the CDR3 with reference TRBV2 and TRBJ1-5 gives the whole variable domain EPEVTQTPSHQVTQMGQEVILRCVPISNHLYFYWYRQILGQKVEFLVSFYNNEISEKSEIFDDQFSVERPDGSNFTLKIRSTKLEDSAMYFCASGEGFKPQHFGDGTRLSIL.

This chain joins TRBV21-1 and TRBJ2-6. TRBV21-1 is reported as a pseudogene. The CDR3 loop spans 18 amino acids. This CDR3 is CASSKCRLITPGANVLTF.

The chain combines TRBV5-1 with TRBJ1-5. The CDR3 spans 13 residues. Germline CDR1 and CDR2: SGHRS and YFSETQ. The CDR3 protein is CASSLDLYQPQHF. Based on the CDR3 plus reference TRBV5-1 and TRBJ1-5, the full variable domain is KAGVTQTPRYLIKTRGQQVTLSCSPISGHRSVSWYQQTPGQGLQFLFEYFSETQRNKGNFPGRFSGRQFSNSRSEMNVSTLELGDSALYLCASSLDLYQPQHFGDGTRLSIL.

The V gene is TRBV11-2, the J gene TRBJ2-1. From germline, CDR1 is SGHAT and CDR2 FQNNGV. The CDR3 is 16 amino acids. CDR3 sequence reads: CASSLVGRGSYNEQFF.